What follows is one T cell receptor beta chain and its context. Per the authors' pipeline: Reference gene primer amplification in the assay estimated nucleated cell counts. TCRdb's table, derived via immunoSEQ multiplex PCR, lists solely in-frame clones and lacks some. V and J calls and clone size are copied from that table; D and trimming were computed from the DNA. The sample contains 180,000 or so clones, around 87% of which appear only once. Germline V CDR1 and CDR2: SGDLS, YYNGEE. This CDR3 comprises 17 residues. V was clipped by 3 bases and J by 0 bases; unmatched bases: 4. The sample originates from a study of blood T cell repertoires in COVID-19. Study-level information: Acute and convalescent COVID-19 specimens originated in the United States, Italy and Spain. T cells, B-cell-depleted T cells, or PBMCs provided the cDNA or gDNA that served as material.

Sequenced: peripheral blood. This sequence was found in a man between 18 and 35 years old with acute or convalescent COVID-19. This chain joins TRBV9 and TRBJ2-4, with 12 bases fitting TRBD2. CDR3 sequence reads: CASSEGLAGLAKNIQYF. The CDR3, as DNA: TGTGCCAGCAGCGAGGGACTAGCGGGTCTAGCCAAAAACATTCAGTACTTC. The complete variable domain, with remaining parts taken from reference TRBV9 and TRBJ2-4, reads DSGVTQTPKHLITATGQRVTLRCSPRSGDLSVYWYQQSLDQGLQFLIQYYNGEERAKGNILERFSAQQFPDLHSELNLSSLELGDSALYFCASSEGLAGLAKNIQYFGAGTRLSVL.